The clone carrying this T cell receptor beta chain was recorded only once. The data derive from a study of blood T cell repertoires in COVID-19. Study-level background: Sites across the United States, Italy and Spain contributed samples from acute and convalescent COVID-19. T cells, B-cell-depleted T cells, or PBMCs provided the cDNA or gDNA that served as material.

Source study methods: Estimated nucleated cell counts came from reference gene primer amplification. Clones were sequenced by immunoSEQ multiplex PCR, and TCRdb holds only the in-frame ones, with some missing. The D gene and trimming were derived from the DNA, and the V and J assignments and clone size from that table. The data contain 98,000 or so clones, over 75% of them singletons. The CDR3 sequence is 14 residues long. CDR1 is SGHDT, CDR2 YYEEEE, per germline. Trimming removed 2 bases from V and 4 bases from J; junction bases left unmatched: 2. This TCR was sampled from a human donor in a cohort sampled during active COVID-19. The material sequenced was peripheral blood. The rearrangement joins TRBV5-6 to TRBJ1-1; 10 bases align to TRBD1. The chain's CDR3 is CASSFGQGGTEAFF. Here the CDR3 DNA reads TGTGCCAGCAGCTTCGGACAGGGGGGCACTGAAGCTTTCTTT.